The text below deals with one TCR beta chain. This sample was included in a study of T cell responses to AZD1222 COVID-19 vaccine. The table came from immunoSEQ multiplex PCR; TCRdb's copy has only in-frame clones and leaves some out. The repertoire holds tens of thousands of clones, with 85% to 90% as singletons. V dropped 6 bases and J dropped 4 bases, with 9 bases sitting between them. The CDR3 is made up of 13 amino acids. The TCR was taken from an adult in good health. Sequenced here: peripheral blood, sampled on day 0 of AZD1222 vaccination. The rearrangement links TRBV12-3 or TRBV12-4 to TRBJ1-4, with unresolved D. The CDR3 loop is CASRNKYNEKLFF. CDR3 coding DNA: TGTGCCAGCAGAAACAAGTATAATGAAAAACTGTTTTTT.